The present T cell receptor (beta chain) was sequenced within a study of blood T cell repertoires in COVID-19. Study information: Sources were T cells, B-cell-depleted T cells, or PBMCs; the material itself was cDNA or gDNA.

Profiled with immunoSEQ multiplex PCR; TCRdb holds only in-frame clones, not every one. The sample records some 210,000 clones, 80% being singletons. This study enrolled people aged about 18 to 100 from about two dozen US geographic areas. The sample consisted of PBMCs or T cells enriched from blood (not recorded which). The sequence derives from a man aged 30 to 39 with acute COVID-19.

This CDR3 reads CASSSLSDRRQPQHF. The CDR3 nucleotides read TGTGCCAGCAGTTCCCTAAGCGACCGGAGGCAGCCCCAGCATTTT. The chain carries TRBV27 and TRBJ1-5; D not certain. The germline V gene encodes CDR1 MNHEY and CDR2 SMNVEV (reference sequence). The CDR3 has 15 amino acids. Trimming removed 4 bases from V and 7 bases from J, with 17 bases in between.